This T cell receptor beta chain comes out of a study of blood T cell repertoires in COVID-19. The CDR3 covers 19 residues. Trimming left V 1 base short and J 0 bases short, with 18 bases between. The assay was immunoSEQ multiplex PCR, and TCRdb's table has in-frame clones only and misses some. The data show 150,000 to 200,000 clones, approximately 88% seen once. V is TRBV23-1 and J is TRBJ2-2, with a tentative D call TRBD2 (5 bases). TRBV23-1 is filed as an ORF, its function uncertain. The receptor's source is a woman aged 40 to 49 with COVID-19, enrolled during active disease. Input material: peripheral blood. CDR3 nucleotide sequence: TGCGCCAGCAGTCAATTGGTGGACTCTCGAATACCGAACACCGGGGAGCTGTTTTTT. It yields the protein CASSQLVDSRIPNTGELFF.